This T cell receptor (beta chain) was sequenced for a study of T cell responses to AZD1222 COVID-19 vaccine. Some clones are missing from TCRdb's copy, which holds only in-frame ones; the method was immunoSEQ multiplex PCR. The data contain fewer than 180,000 clones, around 90% of them singletons. The TCR comes from an adult who received the AZD1222 COVID-19 vaccine. This sample comprised peripheral blood, obtained 28 days after the second AZD1222 dose.

In DNA, the CDR3 is TGCGCCAGCAGCGGGGGTAGACTGTCCACAGATACGCAGTATTTT. Protein: CASSGGRLSTDTQYF. The V call is TRBV4-1, the J call TRBJ2-3; either TRBD1 or TRBD2 may supply D (5 bases each). Per germline, CDR1 MGHRA and CDR2 YSYEKL. The CDR3 contains 15 residues. V was shortened by 5 bases and J by 2 bases, with 14 bases between the two germline ends.